This record concerns one TCR beta chain sequence. The antigen is undetermined. The data belong to a study of cytomegalovirus exposure and HLA in healthy donors. At sampling all donors were nominally healthy, likely with unrecorded immune exposures. The study ran its PCR with 60 Vbeta and 13 Jbeta primers. Libraries were prepared by immunoSEQ multiplex PCR; TCRdb keeps only in-frame clonotypes and omits some of them. Here the sample table reports about 210,000 clones. The germline V gene has CDR1 SGHRS and CDR2 YFSETQ. V gave up 5 bases and J gave up 4 bases; unmatched junction bases: 10. The CDR3 spans 17 residues. Study-wide results and caveats: Earlier analysis found most TCR beta V segments productive about 87% or about 30% of the time.

The receptor comes from a woman aged 25 to 39 in good health and CMV-seropositive. V gene TRBV5-1 combines with J gene TRBJ2-1; the match to TRBD2 covers 12 bases. The sequencing input was PBMCs. CDR3 sequence: CASSHLAGGPRYNEQFF. CDR3 nucleotide sequence: TGCGCCAGCAGTCATCTAGCGGGAGGGCCGCGGTACAATGAGCAGTTCTTC.